The present entry profiles one T cell receptor (beta chain) with its context. These data come from a study of cytotoxic CD8 clonotypes in ibrutinib-treated CLL. Deep sequencing aimed at 1 in 200,000 to 1 in 1 million T cells' resolution. Assay used: immunoSEQ multiplex PCR; TCRdb lists only in-frame clones, some missing. The repertoire holds over 140,000 clones, with around 80% as singletons. V was clipped by 6 bases and J by 0 bases, with 12 bases between them. Germline assignment: CDR1 ENHRY and CDR2 SYGVKD. The CDR3 runs 15 residues. This receptor was identified in a human donor with chronic lymphocytic leukemia. The source was PBMCs, collected after 36 months of ibrutinib treatment. The chain carries TRBV10-3 and TRBJ1-3, with D unclear. CDR3 loop: CAISSQKASGNTIYF. In DNA form, the CDR3 reads TGTGCCATCAGCTCACAGAAAGCCTCTGGAAACACCATATATTTT.